The sequence of this T cell receptor (beta chain) was determined in a study of T-cell reconstitution after alpha-beta-depleted transplantation in children. Findings and limits, study-wide: At around two months after transplant, the alpha-beta T cells were reportedly derived from several hundred expanded clones that came from non-depleted graft cells.

The CDR3 loop spans 14 amino acids. Germline V gene sequence: CDR1 MGHDK, CDR2 SYGVNS. The V end lost 0 bases, the J end lost 5 bases, and 10 bases lay between the germline ends. This clonotype was seen repeatedly, ten times or more. What it recognizes is unknown. Unique molecular identifiers were incorporated during preparation of the TCRbeta library. TCRdb reprocessed the PCR reads with MiXCR, giving one entry per CDR3 protein. The table lists hundreds of thousands of distinct CDR3 sequences, approximately 14% of them singletons. The chain links TRBV25-1 to TRBJ2-5; tentatively, D is TRBD1 (6 bases). The material sequenced was PBMCs, taken before TCRalphabeta/CD19-depleted stem cell transplant. This receptor was taken from a girl aged 2-9 years with congenital amegakaryocytic thrombocytopenia, due to receive a stem cell transplant. The CDR3 spells CASSEYKGVETQYF. As DNA, the CDR3 is TGTGCCAGCAGTGAATATAAGGGGGTGGAGACCCAGTACTTC.